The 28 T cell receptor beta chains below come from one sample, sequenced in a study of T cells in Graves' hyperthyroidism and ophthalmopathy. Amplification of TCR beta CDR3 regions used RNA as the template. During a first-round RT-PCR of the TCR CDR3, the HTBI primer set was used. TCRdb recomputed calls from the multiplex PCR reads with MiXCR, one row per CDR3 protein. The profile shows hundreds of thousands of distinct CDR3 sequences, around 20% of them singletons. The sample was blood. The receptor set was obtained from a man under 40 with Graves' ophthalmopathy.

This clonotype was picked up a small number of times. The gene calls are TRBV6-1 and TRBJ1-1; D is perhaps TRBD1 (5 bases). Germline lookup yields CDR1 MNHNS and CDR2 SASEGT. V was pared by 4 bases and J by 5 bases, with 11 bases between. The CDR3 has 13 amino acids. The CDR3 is CASSAGGRTEAFF. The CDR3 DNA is TGTGCCAGCAGTGCGGGGGGTCGGACTGAAGCTTTCTTT.

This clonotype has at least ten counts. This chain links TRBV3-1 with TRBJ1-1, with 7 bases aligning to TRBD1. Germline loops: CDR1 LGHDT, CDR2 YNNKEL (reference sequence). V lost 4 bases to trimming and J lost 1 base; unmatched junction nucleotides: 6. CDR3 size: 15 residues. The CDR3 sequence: CASSPRQGSNTEAFF. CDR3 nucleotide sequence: TGTGCCAGCAGCCCTCGACAGGGCTCGAACACTGAAGCTTTCTTT.

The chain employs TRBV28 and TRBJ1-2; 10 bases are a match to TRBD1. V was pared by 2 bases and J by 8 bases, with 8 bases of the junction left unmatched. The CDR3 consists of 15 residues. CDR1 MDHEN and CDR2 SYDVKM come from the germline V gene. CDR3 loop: CASSLADRGLKGYTF. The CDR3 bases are TGTGCCAGCAGTTTAGCAGACAGGGGGCTGAAGGGCTACACCTTC.

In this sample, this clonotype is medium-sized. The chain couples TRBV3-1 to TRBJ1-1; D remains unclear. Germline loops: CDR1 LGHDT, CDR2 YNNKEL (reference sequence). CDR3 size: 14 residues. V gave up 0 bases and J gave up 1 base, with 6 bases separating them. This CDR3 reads CASSQEEGNTEAFF. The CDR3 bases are TGTGCCAGCAGCCAAGAGGAGGGGAACACTGAAGCTTTCTTT.

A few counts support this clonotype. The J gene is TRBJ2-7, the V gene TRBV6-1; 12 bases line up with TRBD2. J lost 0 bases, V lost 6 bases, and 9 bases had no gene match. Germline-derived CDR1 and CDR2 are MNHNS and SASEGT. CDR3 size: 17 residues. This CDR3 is CASSGGLAGALSYEQYF. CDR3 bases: TGTGCCAGCAGCGGGGGACTAGCGGGTGCCCTCTCCTACGAGCAGTACTTC.

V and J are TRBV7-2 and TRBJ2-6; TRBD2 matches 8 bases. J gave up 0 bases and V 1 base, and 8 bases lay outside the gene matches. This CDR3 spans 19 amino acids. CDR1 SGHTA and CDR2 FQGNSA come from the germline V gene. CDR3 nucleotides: TGTGCCAGCAGCTTAGAGTATCCTAGCGGGTACTCTGGGGCCAACGTCCTGACTTTC. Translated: CASSLEYPSGYSGANVLTF.

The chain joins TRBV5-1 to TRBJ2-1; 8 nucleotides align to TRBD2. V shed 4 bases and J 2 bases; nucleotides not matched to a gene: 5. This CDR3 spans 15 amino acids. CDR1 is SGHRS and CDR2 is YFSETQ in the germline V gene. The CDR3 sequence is CASSRAGEPYNEQFF. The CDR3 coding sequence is TGCGCCAGCAGCCGAGCGGGAGAACCCTACAATGAGCAGTTCTTC.

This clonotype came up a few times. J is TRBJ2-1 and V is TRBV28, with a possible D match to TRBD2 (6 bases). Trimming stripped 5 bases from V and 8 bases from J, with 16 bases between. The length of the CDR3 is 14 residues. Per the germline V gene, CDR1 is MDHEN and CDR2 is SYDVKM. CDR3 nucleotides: TGTGCCAGCAGTAGACTAGGCGGGGTTTATGAGCAGTTCTTC. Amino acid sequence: CASSRLGGVYEQFF.

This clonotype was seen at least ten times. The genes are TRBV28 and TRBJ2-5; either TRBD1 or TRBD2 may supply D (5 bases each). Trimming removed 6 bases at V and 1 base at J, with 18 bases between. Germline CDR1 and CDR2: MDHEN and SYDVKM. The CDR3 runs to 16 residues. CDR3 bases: TGTGCCAGCAGCCCGACATACGGGACGCGCCAAGAGACCCAGTACTTC. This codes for CASSPTYGTRQETQYF.

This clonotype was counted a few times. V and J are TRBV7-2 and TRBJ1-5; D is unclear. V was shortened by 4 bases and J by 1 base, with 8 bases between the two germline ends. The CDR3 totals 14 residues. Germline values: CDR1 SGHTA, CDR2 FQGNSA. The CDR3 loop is CASSSAGSNQPQHF. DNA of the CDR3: TGTGCCAGCAGCTCCGCGGGCAGCAATCAGCCCCAGCATTTT.

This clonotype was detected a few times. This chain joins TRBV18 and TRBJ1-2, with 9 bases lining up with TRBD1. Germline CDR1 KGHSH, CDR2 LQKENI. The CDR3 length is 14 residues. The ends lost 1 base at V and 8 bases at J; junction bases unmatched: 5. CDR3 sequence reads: CASSPLQGAQGYTF. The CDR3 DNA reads TGTGCCAGCTCACCACTACAGGGGGCGCAAGGCTACACCTTC.

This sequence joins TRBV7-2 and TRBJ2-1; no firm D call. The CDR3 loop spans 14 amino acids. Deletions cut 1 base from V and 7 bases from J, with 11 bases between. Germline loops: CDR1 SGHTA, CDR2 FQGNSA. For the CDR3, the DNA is TGTGCCAGCAGCTTAGGGTCGCCTGGAAATGAGCAGTTCTTC. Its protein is CASSLGSPGNEQFF.

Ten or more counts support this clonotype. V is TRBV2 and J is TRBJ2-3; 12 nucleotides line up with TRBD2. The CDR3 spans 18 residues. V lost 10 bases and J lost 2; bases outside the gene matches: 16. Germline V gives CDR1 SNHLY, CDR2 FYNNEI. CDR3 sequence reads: CATEGDTLAGGPTDTQYF. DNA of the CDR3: TGTGCCACCGAAGGCGATACTCTAGCGGGAGGGCCCACAGATACGCAGTATTTT.

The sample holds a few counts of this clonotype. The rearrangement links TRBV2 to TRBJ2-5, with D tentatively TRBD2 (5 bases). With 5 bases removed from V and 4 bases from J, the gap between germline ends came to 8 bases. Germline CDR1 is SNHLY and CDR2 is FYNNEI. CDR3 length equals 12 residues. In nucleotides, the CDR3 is TGTGCCAGCAGTCGGACTCCAGAGACCCAGTACTTC. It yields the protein CASSRTPETQYF.

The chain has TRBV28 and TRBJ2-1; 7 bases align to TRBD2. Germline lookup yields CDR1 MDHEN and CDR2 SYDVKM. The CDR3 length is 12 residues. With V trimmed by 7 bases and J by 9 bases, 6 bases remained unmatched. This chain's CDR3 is CASTPSGGEQFF. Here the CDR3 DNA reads TGTGCCAGCACCCCTAGCGGAGGTGAGCAGTTCTTC.

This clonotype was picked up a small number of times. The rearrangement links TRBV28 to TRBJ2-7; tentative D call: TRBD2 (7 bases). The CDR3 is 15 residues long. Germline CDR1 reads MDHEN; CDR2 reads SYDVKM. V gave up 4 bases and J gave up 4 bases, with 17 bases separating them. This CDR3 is CASSSPGGRFYEQYF. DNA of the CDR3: TGTGCCAGCAGTTCCCCCGGGGGGCGCTTTTACGAGCAGTACTTC.

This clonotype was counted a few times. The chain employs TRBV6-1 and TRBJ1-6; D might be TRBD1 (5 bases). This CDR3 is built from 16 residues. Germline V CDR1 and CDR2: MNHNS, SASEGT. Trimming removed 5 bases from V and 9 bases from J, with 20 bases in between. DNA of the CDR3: TGTGCCAGCAGTCGAAGTGGGGCAGGTTCTTCTTCACCCCTCCACTTT. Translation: CASSRSGAGSSSPLHF.

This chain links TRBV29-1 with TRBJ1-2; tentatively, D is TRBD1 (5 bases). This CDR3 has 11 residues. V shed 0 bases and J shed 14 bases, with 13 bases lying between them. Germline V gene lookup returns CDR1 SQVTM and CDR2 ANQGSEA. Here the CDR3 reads CSVEDRRGETF. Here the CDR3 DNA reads TGCAGCGTTGAAGATAGACGGGGGGAGACCTTC.

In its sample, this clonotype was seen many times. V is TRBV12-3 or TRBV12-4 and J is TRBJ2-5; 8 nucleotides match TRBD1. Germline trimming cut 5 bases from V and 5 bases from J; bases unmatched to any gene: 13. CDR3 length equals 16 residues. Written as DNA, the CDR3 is TGTGCCAGCAGTCCCTCAGGGTCGACAGGGGAGGAGACCCAGTACTTC. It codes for CASSPSGSTGEETQYF.

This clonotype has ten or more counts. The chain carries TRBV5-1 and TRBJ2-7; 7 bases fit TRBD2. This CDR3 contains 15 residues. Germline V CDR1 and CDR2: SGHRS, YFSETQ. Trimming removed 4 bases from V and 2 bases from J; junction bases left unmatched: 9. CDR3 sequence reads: CASSPAGAQTYEQYF. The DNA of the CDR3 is TGCGCCAGCAGCCCCGCGGGAGCGCAAACCTACGAGCAGTACTTC.

Here the CDR3 reads CASSQRTEQYF. The CDR3 DNA reads TGTGCCAGCAGTCAACGGACAGAGCAGTACTTC. J is TRBJ2-7 and V is TRBV6-1, with TRBD1 as a possible D gene (5 bases). Trimming pared 5 bases from V and 7 bases from J, leaving 9 bases between. Germline V gives CDR1 MNHNS, CDR2 SASEGT. The CDR3 contains 11 residues.

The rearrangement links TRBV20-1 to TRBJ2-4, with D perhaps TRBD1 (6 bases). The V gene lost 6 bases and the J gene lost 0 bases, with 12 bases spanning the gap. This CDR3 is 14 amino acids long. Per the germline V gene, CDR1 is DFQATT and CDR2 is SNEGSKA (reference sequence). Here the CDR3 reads CSANGQLAKNIQYF. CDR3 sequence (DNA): TGCAGTGCAAACGGACAGTTAGCCAAAAACATTCAGTACTTC.

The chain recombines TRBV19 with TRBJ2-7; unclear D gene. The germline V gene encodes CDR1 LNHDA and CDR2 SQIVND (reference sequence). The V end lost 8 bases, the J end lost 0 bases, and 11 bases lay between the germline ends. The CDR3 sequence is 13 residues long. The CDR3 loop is CASRVVGSYEQYF. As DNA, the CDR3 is TGTGCCAGTCGCGTTGTGGGCTCCTACGAGCAGTACTTC.

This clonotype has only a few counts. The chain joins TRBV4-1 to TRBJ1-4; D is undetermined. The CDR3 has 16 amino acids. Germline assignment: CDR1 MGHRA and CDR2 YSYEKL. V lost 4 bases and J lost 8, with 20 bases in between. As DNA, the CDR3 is TGCGCCAGCAGCCTCCCACTGGACGCGCGTCGGGAAAAACTGTTTTTT. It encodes CASSLPLDARREKLFF.

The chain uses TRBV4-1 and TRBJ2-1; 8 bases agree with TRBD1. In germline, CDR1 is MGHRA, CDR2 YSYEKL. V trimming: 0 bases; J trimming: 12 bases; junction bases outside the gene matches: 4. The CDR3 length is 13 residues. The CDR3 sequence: CASSQDLDRVQFF. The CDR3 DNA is TGCGCCAGCAGCCAAGATTTGGACAGGGTGCAGTTCTTC.

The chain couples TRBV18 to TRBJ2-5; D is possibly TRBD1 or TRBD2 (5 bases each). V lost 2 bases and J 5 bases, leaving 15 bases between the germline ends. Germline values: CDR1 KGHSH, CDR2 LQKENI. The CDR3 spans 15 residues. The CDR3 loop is CASSPILERDETQYF. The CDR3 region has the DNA TGTGCCAGCTCACCAATTCTCGAAAGGGACGAGACCCAGTACTTC.

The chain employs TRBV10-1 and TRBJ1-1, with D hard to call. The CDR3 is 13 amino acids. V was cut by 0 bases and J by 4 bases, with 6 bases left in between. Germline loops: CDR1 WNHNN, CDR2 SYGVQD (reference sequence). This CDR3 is CASSESASTEAFF. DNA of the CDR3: TGCGCCAGCAGTGAGTCTGCGAGCACTGAAGCTTTCTTT.

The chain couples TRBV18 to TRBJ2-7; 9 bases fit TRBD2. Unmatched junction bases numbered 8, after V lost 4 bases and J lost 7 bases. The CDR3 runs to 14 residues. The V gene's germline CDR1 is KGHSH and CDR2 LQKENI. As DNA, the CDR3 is TGTGCCAGCTCACGTACCGGGACTAGCACGGAGCAGTACTTC. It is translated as CASSRTGTSTEQYF.